Below, 5 T cell receptor beta chains from the same sample are listed, as sequenced in a study of T cell repertoires in cytomegalovirus infection. TCRdb analysed the reads with MiXCR anew, one entry per CDR3 protein. The data hold hundreds of thousands of distinct CDR3 sequences, with approximately 10% observed a single time. Input material: PBMCs. The receptors were sampled from a human donor in good health (CMV status not recorded). Some clones in this sample may be carry-over from other donors' samples.

This clonotype was found many times. The V gene is TRBV11-2, the J gene TRBJ2-1; the match to TRBD2 covers 8 bases. This CDR3 is 18 amino acids long. In germline, CDR1 is SGHAT, CDR2 FQNNGV. Trimming at V came to 7 bases and at J to 2 bases, leaving 16 bases not matched to a gene. The CDR3 sequence is CASIPVESGGGPYNEQFF. The CDR3 DNA sequence: TGTGCCAGCATTCCAGTCGAATCCGGCGGGGGGCCCTACAATGAGCAGTTCTTC.

V usage is TRBV5-1 and J usage is TRBJ2-3, with 12 positions matching TRBD2. J gave up 4 bases and V 0 bases, and 3 bases lay outside the gene matches. The CDR3 is made up of 16 amino acids. The germline gives CDR1 SGHRS, CDR2 YFSETQ. The CDR3 DNA follows: TGCGCCAGCAGCTTGGGGCTAGCGGGAGGGTCAGATACGCAGTATTTT. Translating it yields CASSLGLAGGSDTQYF.

This clonotype came up many times. The gene calls are TRBV14 and TRBJ1-2; D ambiguous. Looked up from germline, CDR1 is SGHDN and CDR2 is FVKESK. The CDR3 is 15 residues long. The V and J ends lost 1 base and 5 bases respectively, with 14 bases between them. CDR3 region: CASSQAIIEGYGYTF. The CDR3 region has the DNA TGTGCCAGCAGCCAAGCGATAATCGAGGGATATGGCTACACCTTC.

This clonotype was picked up many times. The chain uses TRBV7-3 and TRBJ1-2, with TRBD1 matching over 7 bases. This CDR3 has 14 amino acids. The ends lost 3 bases at V and 7 bases at J; junction bases unmatched: 8. Germline assignment: CDR1 SGHTA and CDR2 FQGTGA. The CDR3 sequence is CASSLGRGQGGYTF. The CDR3 DNA reads TGTGCCAGCAGCTTGGGGAGGGGGCAAGGTGGCTACACCTTC.

This clonotype was seen ten or more times. The J gene is TRBJ2-7, the V gene TRBV7-9; D remains ambiguous. CDR1 is SEHNR and CDR2 is FQNEAQ in the germline V gene (reference sequence). Trimming stripped 2 bases from V and 3 bases from J, with 14 bases between. CDR3 size: 15 residues. The DNA of the CDR3 is TGTGCCAGCAGCTTAAGCGCTGTGGTGGGCTACGAGCAGTACTTC. Encoded protein: CASSLSAVVGYEQYF.